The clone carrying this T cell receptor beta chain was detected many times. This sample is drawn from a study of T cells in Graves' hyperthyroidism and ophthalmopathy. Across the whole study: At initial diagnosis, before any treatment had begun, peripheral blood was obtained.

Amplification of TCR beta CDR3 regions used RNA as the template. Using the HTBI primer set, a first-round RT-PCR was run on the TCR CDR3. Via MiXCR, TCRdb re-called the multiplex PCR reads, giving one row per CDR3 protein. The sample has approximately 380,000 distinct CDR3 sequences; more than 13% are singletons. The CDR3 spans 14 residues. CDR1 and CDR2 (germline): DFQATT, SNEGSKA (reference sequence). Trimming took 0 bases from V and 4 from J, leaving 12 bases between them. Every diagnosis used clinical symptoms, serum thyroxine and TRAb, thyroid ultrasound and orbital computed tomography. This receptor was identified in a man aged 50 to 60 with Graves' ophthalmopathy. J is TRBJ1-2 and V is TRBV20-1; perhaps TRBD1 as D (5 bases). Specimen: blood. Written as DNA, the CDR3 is TGCAGTGCTAGAGATCTGGGCAGGGTCTATGGCTACACCTTC. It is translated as CSARDLGRVYGYTF.